The 25 T cell receptor beta chains given below trace back to one sample, sequenced in a study of blood T cell repertoires in COVID-19. The data were produced by immunoSEQ multiplex PCR, yet TCRdb's version contains in-frame clones alone and is incomplete. Among 400,000 to 500,000 clones listed, about nine tenths were seen once. What was sequenced was peripheral blood. These receptors all come from a woman aged 25 to 39 with active or convalescent COVID-19.

V usage is TRBV19 and J usage is TRBJ2-1; 13 nucleotides agree with TRBD2. The V gene's germline CDR1 is LNHDA and CDR2 SQIVND (reference sequence). The V and J ends lost 4 bases and 0 bases, in that order; junction bases with no gene match: 6. The CDR3 covers 18 residues. CDR3 nucleotide sequence: TGTGCCAGTAGTACTCCACGACTAGCGGGGGGCTCCTACAATGAGCAGTTCTTC. Translating it yields CASSTPRLAGGSYNEQFF. The whole variable domain, remainder taken from reference TRBV19 and TRBJ2-1, is DGGITQSPKYLFRKEGQNVTLSCEQNLNHDAMYWYRQDPGQGLRLIYYSQIVNDFQKGDIAEGYSVSREKKESFPLTVTSAQKNPTAFYLCASSTPRLAGGSYNEQFFGPGTRLTVL.

This clone was picked up a small number of times. The rearrangement joins TRBV10-3 to TRBJ1-3; TRBD1 might be the D (6 bases). The CDR3 contains 17 residues. CDR1 is ENHRY, CDR2 SYGVKD, per germline. Trimming took 6 bases from V and 0 from J, leaving 18 bases between them. For the CDR3, the DNA is TGTGCCATCAGCGACTTACCGACAGGAGGCTCTGGAAACACCATATATTTT. As protein: CAISDLPTGGSGNTIYF.

The chain couples TRBV19 to TRBJ1-2, with 10 bases identical to TRBD1. The CDR3 length is 14 residues. J gave up 7 bases and V 4 bases, and 6 bases lay outside the gene matches. Germline loops: CDR1 LNHDA, CDR2 SQIVND (reference sequence). CDR3 region: CASSTGQGIGGYTF. The CDR3 nucleotides read TGTGCCAGTAGTACGGGACAGGGGATAGGTGGCTACACCTTC. The full variable domain, in which reference TRBV19 and TRBJ1-2 provide the parts outside the CDR3, is DGGITQSPKYLFRKEGQNVTLSCEQNLNHDAMYWYRQDPGQGLRLIYYSQIVNDFQKGDIAEGYSVSREKKESFPLTVTSAQKNPTAFYLCASSTGQGIGGYTFGSGTRLTVV.

This chain links TRBV4-1 with TRBJ2-1; 13 nucleotides align to TRBD2. Germline lookup yields CDR1 MGHRA and CDR2 YSYEKL. The J segment lost 15 bases and the V segment lost 0 bases, leaving 8 bases of the junction unmatched. This CDR3 has 15 amino acids. The CDR3 DNA reads as TGCGCCAGCAGCCAAGATCCTGGGACTAGCGGGGTATTGTTCTTC. It codes for CASSQDPGTSGVLFF.

The chain links TRBV5-6 to TRBJ1-2; D remains ambiguous. The CDR3 is 15 amino acids. Trimming stripped 0 bases from V and 5 bases from J, with 14 bases between. CDR1 and CDR2 from the germline V gene are SGHDT and YYEEEE. CDR3 coding DNA: TGTGCCAGCAGCTTGGCCCAGTTCGGGTTTTATGGCTACACCTTC. Protein sequence: CASSLAQFGFYGYTF.

The chain employs TRBV12-3 or TRBV12-4 and TRBJ1-1; 8 bases fit TRBD1. The CDR3 length is 13 residues. V lost 3 bases, J lost 4 bases, and 1 base stayed unmatched. The CDR3 nucleotides are TGTGCCAGCAGTTTTGGGACAGGCACTGAAGCTTTCTTT. Its translation is CASSFGTGTEAFF.

The chain couples TRBV5-6 to TRBJ2-5; 8 bases line up with TRBD2. CDR3 size: 14 residues. From germline, CDR1 is SGHDT and CDR2 YYEEEE. The V segment lost 4 bases and the J segment 7 bases; nucleotides outside the gene matches: 9. The CDR3 coding sequence is TGTGCCAGCAGCCTGGGGACCCTAGCGGGGACCCAGTACTTC. It yields the protein CASSLGTLAGTQYF.

The V call is TRBV6-5, the J call TRBJ2-7; D remains unclear. The length of the CDR3 is 11 residues. The V end was cut by 7 bases, the J end by 0 bases, with 4 bases between. The V gene's germline CDR1 is MNHEY and CDR2 SVGAGI. CDR3 coding DNA: TGTGCCAGCATATACTCCTACGAGCAGTACTTC. Its protein product is CASIYSYEQYF.

This chain connects TRBV2 to TRBJ2-3; 9 bases line up with TRBD2. The CDR3 contains 16 residues. The germline gives CDR1 SNHLY, CDR2 FYNNEI. V was pared by 4 bases and J by 5 bases, with 10 bases of the junction left unmatched. The CDR3 nucleotides read TGTGCCAGCAGTGCCGGACTAGCGTCAACAGAAGATACGCAGTATTTT. It codes for CASSAGLASTEDTQYF.

This clone has only a few counts. The chain recombines TRBV30 with TRBJ1-4, with TRBD1 matching over 8 bases. Germline values: CDR1 GTSNPN, CDR2 SVGIG (reference sequence). After removal of 2 bases from V and 0 bases from J, the junction contained 11 bases not matched to a gene. The CDR3 totals 18 residues. Written as DNA, the CDR3 is TGTGCCTGGAGTCCGAGGACAGGGAGGGTTGCAACTAATGAAAAACTGTTTTTT. Translation: CAWSPRTGRVATNEKLFF. Full variable domain (outside the CDR3, taken from reference TRBV30 and TRBJ1-4): SQTIHQWPATLVQPVGSPLSLECTVEGTSNPNLYWYRQAAGRGLQLLFYSVGIGQISSEVPQNLSASRPQDRQFILSSKKLLLSDSGFYLCAWSPRTGRVATNEKLFFGSGTQLSVL.

This chain joins TRBV4-2 and TRBJ2-7, with 7 bases that match TRBD2. The CDR3 totals 14 residues. J was trimmed by 4 bases and V by 3 bases; bases with no gene match: 6. CDR1 LGHNA and CDR2 YNFKEQ come from the germline V gene. The CDR3 reads CASSHGLVPYEQYF. In DNA, the CDR3 is TGTGCCAGCAGCCACGGACTAGTCCCTTACGAGCAGTACTTC.

The CDR3 loop reads CASRGQEAQPQHF. The CDR3 region has the DNA TGTGCCAGCAGGGGACAGGAAGCTCAGCCCCAGCATTTT. The chain combines TRBV2 with TRBJ1-5; 8 bases are a match to TRBD1. The germline gives CDR1 SNHLY, CDR2 FYNNEI. The CDR3 totals 13 residues. V gave up 6 bases and J gave up 6 bases; unmatched junction bases: 4.

This rearrangement joins TRBV18 to TRBJ2-5; TRBD1 agrees at 7 bases. J gave up 3 bases and V 3 bases, and 13 bases lay outside the gene matches. The CDR3 sequence is 17 residues long. Germline-derived CDR1 and CDR2 are KGHSH and LQKENI. In DNA form, the CDR3 reads TGTGCCAGCTCACCTACCAAACAGGGGACGGATGAAGAGACCCAGTACTTC. It yields the protein CASSPTKQGTDEETQYF.

This clone was recorded only once. The chain joins TRBV13 to TRBJ1-1; D remains ambiguous. The CDR3 contains 14 residues. V was cut by 0 bases and J by 2 bases, with 7 bases left in between. Germline V CDR1 and CDR2: PRHDT, FYEKMQ (reference sequence). The CDR3 region has the DNA TGTGCCAGCAGCTTAGGAGCAAGAAACACTGAAGCTTTCTTT. Its protein is CASSLGARNTEAFF.

The chain is built from TRBV2 and TRBJ2-5, with D perhaps TRBD2 (6 bases). The V end was cut by 7 bases, the J end by 0 bases, with 12 bases between. The CDR3 totals 14 residues. The germline gives CDR1 SNHLY, CDR2 FYNNEI. This CDR3 is CASILWGDQETQYF. In nucleotides, the CDR3 is TGTGCCAGCATCCTTTGGGGGGACCAAGAGACCCAGTACTTC.

The rearrangement joins TRBV2 to TRBJ1-1, with 8 bases that match TRBD1. This CDR3 is 13 amino acids long. Germline trimming cut 7 bases from V and 5 bases from J; bases unmatched to any gene: 6. Germline assignment: CDR1 SNHLY and CDR2 FYNNEI. This chain's CDR3 is CASTIQGGTEAFF. For the CDR3, the DNA is TGTGCCAGCACCATACAGGGGGGAACTGAAGCTTTCTTT. The full variable domain, in which reference TRBV2 and TRBJ1-1 provide the parts outside the CDR3, is EPEVTQTPSHQVTQMGQEVILRCVPISNHLYFYWYRQILGQKVEFLVSFYNNEISEKSEIFDDQFSVERPDGSNFTLKIRSTKLEDSAMYFCASTIQGGTEAFFGQGTRLTVV.

This rearrangement joins TRBV12-2 to TRBJ1-1; TRBD1, the table's D call, was not compared with the DNA. TRBV12-2 is noted as a pseudogene. This CDR3 is built from 17 residues. CDR3 sequence: CASRFGGQSKPNTEAFF. The CDR3, as DNA: TGTGCAAGTCGCTTTGGAGGACAGTCAAAACCGAACACTGAAGCTTTCTTT.

V and J are TRBV19 and TRBJ1-1, with 12 bases identical to TRBD1. This CDR3 has 16 residues. Germline CDR1 and CDR2: LNHDA and SQIVND (reference sequence). The ends lost 6 bases at V and 7 bases at J; junction bases unmatched: 12. For the CDR3, the DNA is TGTGCCAGTAGCCCCGGGACAGGGGGCGCACCTGTTGAAGCTTTCTTT. Its translation is CASSPGTGGAPVEAFF.

The chain uses TRBV7-2 and TRBJ2-7; possibly TRBD1 for D (6 bases). Germline values: CDR1 SGHTA, CDR2 FQGNSA. Deletions cut 10 bases from V and 4 bases from J, with 11 bases between. CDR3 length: 11 residues. CDR3 in DNA: TGTGCCATTACGACAGGATACGAGCAGTACTTC. Translated: CAITTGYEQYF.

In this sample, this clone turned up a few times. This chain connects TRBV4-1 to TRBJ1-6; D is perhaps TRBD1 (5 bases). V lost 0 bases and J 7 bases, leaving 10 bases between the germline ends. Germline CDR1 and CDR2: MGHRA and YSYEKL. The CDR3 spans 15 residues. CDR3 in amino acids: CASSQEPGHNSPLHF. CDR3 nucleotides: TGCGCCAGCAGCCAAGAACCAGGGCACAATTCACCCCTCCACTTT.

About this clone: This CDR3 is also generated by other DNA sequences in the sample. J is TRBJ1-1 and V is TRBV5-1, with TRBD1 identical over 10 bases. The CDR3 covers 15 residues. V lost 0 bases, J lost 5 bases, and 4 bases stayed unmatched. The germline V gene encodes CDR1 SGHRS and CDR2 YFSETQ. CDR3 bases: TGCGCCAGCAGCTTGGAGGGACAGGGGAATACTGAAGCTTTCTTT. Its translation: CASSLEGQGNTEAFF.

The V gene is TRBV19, the J gene TRBJ1-5, with TRBD1 matching over 7 bases. The CDR3 runs 15 residues. The germline V gene encodes CDR1 LNHDA and CDR2 SQIVND (reference sequence). With V trimmed by 9 bases and J by 4 bases, 12 bases remained unmatched. The CDR3 loop reads CASHSPTGANQPQHF. CDR3 coding DNA: TGTGCCAGCCATTCCCCCACAGGGGCAAATCAGCCCCAGCATTTT.

This clone has only a few counts. The chain recombines TRBV6-2 or TRBV6-3 with TRBJ1-1, with 8 bases identical to TRBD1. The CDR3 covers 14 residues. After removal of 2 bases from V and 6 bases from J, the junction contained 5 bases not matched to a gene. CDR1 is MNHEY, CDR2 SVGEGT, per germline. CDR3 amino acids: CASSYRTGIAEAFF. CDR3 sequence (DNA): TGTGCCAGCAGTTACCGGACAGGGATCGCTGAAGCTTTCTTT.

The rearrangement uses TRBV19 and TRBJ2-1; 10 bases match TRBD2. From germline, CDR1 is LNHDA and CDR2 SQIVND (reference sequence). The CDR3 contains 17 residues. Germline trimming cut 4 bases from V and 10 bases from J; bases unmatched to any gene: 16. The CDR3 sequence: CASSTYLGSGRAEEQFF. Written as DNA, the CDR3 is TGTGCCAGTAGTACCTATTTGGGGAGCGGGAGGGCCGAGGAGCAGTTCTTC.

This rearrangement joins TRBV5-1 to TRBJ1-6; unclear D gene. This CDR3 has 14 residues. Germline CDR1 reads SGHRS; CDR2 reads YFSETQ. V lost 1 base to trimming and J lost 5 bases, with 7 bases between them. In DNA form, the CDR3 reads TGCGCCAGCAGCTTGAGTAGCGATAATTCACCCCTCCACTTT. It is translated as CASSLSSDNSPLHF.